A single sample is the source of the 27 T cell receptor beta chains below, sequenced in a study of blood T cell repertoires in COVID-19. The protocol was immunoSEQ multiplex PCR, while the TCRdb copy is restricted to in-frame clones and leaves out a portion. The data show 250,000 to 350,000 clones, roughly 90% seen once. Sequenced: peripheral blood. The receptor set was obtained from a man aged 18 to 35 who had recovered from COVID-19.

V usage is TRBV7-6 and J usage is TRBJ1-1; 11 bases are a match to TRBD1. The CDR3 runs to 13 residues. Germline V gene lookup returns CDR1 SGHVS and CDR2 FNYEAQ. V shed 9 bases and J 7 bases; nucleotides not matched to a gene: 7. The CDR3 loop reads CARGTGGLNEAFF. The CDR3 region has the DNA TGTGCCAGGGGGACAGGGGGTTTGAATGAAGCTTTCTTT.

The V call is TRBV6-2 or TRBV6-3, the J call TRBJ1-1; D is possibly TRBD1 (6 bases). Deletions cut 5 bases from V and 4 bases from J, with 11 bases between. The CDR3 runs to 13 residues. Germline V gene data show CDR1 as MNHEY and CDR2 as SVGEGT. CDR3 sequence (DNA): TGTGCCAGCAGTACAGGGCGCCGCACTGAAGCTTTCTTT. Encoded protein: CASSTGRRTEAFF.

The V gene is TRBV6-5, the J gene TRBJ1-2; TRBD1 agrees at 12 bases. Germline V gene lookup returns CDR1 MNHEY and CDR2 SVGAGI. V lost 4 bases, J lost 8 bases, and 11 bases stayed unmatched. CDR3 length equals 16 residues. The chain's CDR3 is CASSSTGQGARGGYTF. In DNA, the CDR3 is TGTGCCAGCAGTTCCACGGGACAGGGGGCGAGAGGCGGCTACACCTTC.

This clone was observed a single time. The chain is built from TRBV11-3 and TRBJ2-5, with 10 positions matching TRBD1. Germline CDR1 is SGHNT and CDR2 is YENEEA. The J segment lost 1 base and the V segment lost 4 bases, leaving 6 bases of the junction unmatched. This CDR3 contains 16 residues. The DNA for the CDR3 is TGTGCCAGCAGCTCAGGACAGGGGGGCCGCCAAGAGACCCAGTACTTC. Its translation: CASSSGQGGRQETQYF. The complete variable domain, with remaining parts taken from reference TRBV11-3 and TRBJ2-5, reads EAGVVQSPRYKIIEKKQPVAFWCNPISGHNTLYWYLQNLGQGPELLIRYENEEAVDDSQLPKDRFSAERLKGVDSTLKIQPAELGDSAVYLCASSSGQGGRQETQYFGPGTRLLVL.

The gene calls are TRBV29-1 and TRBJ2-1, with 7 positions matching TRBD1. V shed 0 bases, J shed 1 base, and the junction held 0 bases outside the gene matches. In germline, CDR1 is SQVTM, CDR2 ANQGSEA. CDR3 size: 14 residues. The CDR3 reads CSVEDRGSYNEQFF. The CDR3 region has the DNA TGCAGCGTTGAAGACAGGGGGTCCTACAATGAGCAGTTCTTC.

The V and J genes are TRBV19 and TRBJ1-3, with 9 positions matching TRBD1. CDR3 size: 18 residues. Unmatched junction bases numbered 10, after V lost 4 bases and J lost 0 bases. Per the germline V gene, CDR1 is LNHDA and CDR2 is SQIVND (reference sequence). The CDR3, as DNA: TGTGCCAGTAGTAAATGGCGGGACAGGGCACTCTCTGGAAACACCATATATTTT. Its translation is CASSKWRDRALSGNTIYF.

This sequence joins TRBV5-1 and TRBJ1-2; a possible D gene is TRBD1 (5 bases). Germline-derived CDR1 and CDR2 are SGHRS and YFSETQ. V lost 3 bases and J lost 4, with 7 bases in between. There are 12 residues in the CDR3. The CDR3 reads CASSWGGYGYTF. The CDR3, as DNA: TGCGCCAGCAGCTGGGGGGGCTATGGCTACACCTTC.

The V call is TRBV6-5, the J call TRBJ2-2; 10 nucleotides match TRBD2. This CDR3 is 16 amino acids long. The V gene end was trimmed by 0 bases and the J gene end by 6 bases; junction bases not matched to a gene: 4. Looked up from germline, CDR1 is MNHEY and CDR2 is SVGAGI. CDR3 sequence reads: CASSYSSGGAAGELFF. In DNA, the CDR3 is TGTGCCAGCAGTTACTCAAGCGGGGGGGCCGCCGGGGAGCTGTTTTTT.

The V and J genes are TRBV4-2 and TRBJ2-3; possible D gene TRBD1, 6 bases. The CDR3 loop spans 16 amino acids. The V end lost 4 bases, the J end lost 0 bases, and 14 bases lay between the germline ends. The germline gives CDR1 LGHNA, CDR2 YNFKEQ. The CDR3 region has the DNA TGTGCCAGCAGCCCCCGCCCACAGGGAAGCACAGATACGCAGTATTTT. Its protein product is CASSPRPQGSTDTQYF.

This sequence joins TRBV7-6 and TRBJ2-3; 9 bases fit TRBD2. J lost 2 bases, V lost 10 bases, and 10 bases had no gene match. The CDR3 has 15 amino acids. The germline CDR1 and CDR2 sequences are SGHVS and FNYEAQ. The CDR3 is CATTSLAGNTDTQYF. Written as DNA, the CDR3 is TGTGCCACCACGAGCCTAGCGGGGAACACAGATACGCAGTATTTT.

The chain couples TRBV5-1 to TRBJ2-5; 9 nucleotides align to TRBD1. CDR3 length equals 15 residues. The germline gives CDR1 SGHRS, CDR2 YFSETQ. J gave up 7 bases and V 0 bases, and 7 bases lay outside the gene matches. In DNA, the CDR3 is TGCGCCAGCAGCTTGGGGGACAGGGATTCGGGGACCCAGTACTTC. This translates into CASSLGDRDSGTQYF. The full variable domain, completed using reference TRBV5-1 and TRBJ2-5, is KAGVTQTPRYLIKTRGQQVTLSCSPISGHRSVSWYQQTPGQGLQFLFEYFSETQRNKGNFPGRFSGRQFSNSRSEMNVSTLELGDSALYLCASSLGDRDSGTQYFGPGTRLLVL.

This clone was recorded only once. This chain connects TRBV19 to TRBJ1-1, with 8 nucleotides matching TRBD1. Trimming cost V 7 bases and J 1 base; bases outside gene matches: 2. The CDR3 totals 13 residues. Germline V gene sequence: CDR1 LNHDA, CDR2 SQIVND (reference sequence). This chain's CDR3 is CASKGTGNTEAFF. In nucleotides, the CDR3 is TGTGCCAGTAAAGGGACAGGGAACACTGAAGCTTTCTTT.

The V gene is TRBV5-4, the J gene TRBJ2-1, with 12 bases that match TRBD2. V gave up 0 bases and J gave up 6 bases; unmatched junction bases: 7. This CDR3 contains 17 residues. Germline loops: CDR1 SGHNT, CDR2 YYREEE (reference sequence). CDR3 loop: CASSLVPLAGGVNEQFF. Here the CDR3 DNA reads TGTGCCAGCAGCTTGGTCCCACTAGCGGGAGGCGTCAATGAGCAGTTCTTC.

J is TRBJ1-5 and V is TRBV6-5, with 9 bases lining up with TRBD1. Germline CDR1 and CDR2: MNHEY and SVGAGI. Trimming at V came to 5 bases and at J to 6 bases, leaving 8 bases not matched to a gene. This CDR3 region has 15 residues. Here the CDR3 DNA reads TGTGCCAGCAGTCCGGGACAGGGCGTTAGTCAGCCCCAGCATTTT. This encodes CASSPGQGVSQPQHF.

The gene calls are TRBV7-2 and TRBJ1-2, with D tentatively TRBD1 (5 bases). The CDR3 is 14 amino acids. Germline V gene data show CDR1 as SGHTA and CDR2 as FQGNSA. V lost 2 bases and J lost 7, with 14 bases in between. The CDR3 DNA reads as TGTGCCAGCAGCTTATTCGGCAGGGAGGGTGGCTACACCTTC. It encodes CASSLFGREGGYTF.

This sequence joins TRBV2 and TRBJ1-1; D gene uncertain. Germline V CDR1 and CDR2: SNHLY, FYNNEI. V lost 2 bases, J lost 7 bases, and 8 bases lay in between. This CDR3 contains 12 residues. CDR3 in DNA: TGTGCCAGCAGTGAAAACGGGGATGAAGCTTTCTTT. Protein sequence: CASSENGDEAFF.

The chain uses TRBV20-1 and TRBJ1-1; 10 nucleotides agree with TRBD1. CDR3 size: 14 residues. Losses at the gene ends were 3 bases for V and 4 bases for J; bases not matched to a gene: 5. Per germline, CDR1 DFQATT and CDR2 SNEGSKA (reference sequence). In DNA, the CDR3 is TGCAGTGCTAGTACTTGGGACAGGGGCACTGAAGCTTTCTTT. This encodes CSASTWDRGTEAFF.

The rearrangement links TRBV6-5 to TRBJ1-5; 7 bases align to TRBD1. With V trimmed by 0 bases and J by 8 bases, 4 bases remained unmatched. CDR1 MNHEY and CDR2 SVGAGI come from the germline V gene. The CDR3 length is 14 residues. The CDR3 loop is CASSYSGGREPQHF. The CDR3 DNA reads TGTGCCAGCAGTTACTCAGGGGGCAGGGAGCCCCAGCATTTT.

J is TRBJ2-1 and V is TRBV19; possibly TRBD2 for D (5 bases). V lost 5 bases and J lost 7, with 15 bases in between. The V gene's germline CDR1 is LNHDA and CDR2 SQIVND (reference sequence). This CDR3 has 14 amino acids. The CDR3 spells CASSQTIIMNEQFF. The CDR3 bases are TGTGCCAGTAGTCAGACTATTATAATGAATGAGCAGTTCTTC.

CDR3 in DNA: TGTGCCAGCAGCTCAGTGGCAGGGCGGTACAATGAGCAGTTCTTC. Its protein product is CASSSVAGRYNEQFF. V gene TRBV11-2 combines with J gene TRBJ2-1, with D maybe TRBD1 (5 bases). From germline, CDR1 is SGHAT and CDR2 FQNNGV. The ends were cut back, 4 bases at V and 4 bases at J, with 14 bases in the middle. This CDR3 is 15 amino acids long.

The gene calls are TRBV28 and TRBJ2-2; D call uncertain. Per germline, CDR1 MDHEN and CDR2 SYDVKM. This CDR3 contains 11 residues. The V end lost 8 bases, the J end lost 3 bases, and 4 bases lay between the germline ends. CDR3 bases: TGTGCCAGCCGGTACACCGGGGAGCTGTTTTTT. As protein: CASRYTGELFF.

The rearrangement joins TRBV18 to TRBJ1-2, with 7 bases that match TRBD1. The CDR3 is 12 residues long. CDR1 is KGHSH and CDR2 is LQKENI in the germline V gene. The V gene end was trimmed by 5 bases and the J gene end by 7 bases; junction bases not matched to a gene: 4. The CDR3 nucleotides are TGTGCCAGCTCATCAGCAGGGGGTGGCTACACCTTC. It yields the protein CASSSAGGGYTF.

V gene TRBV10-3 combines with J gene TRBJ2-2; 7 nucleotides match TRBD1. Germline-derived CDR1 and CDR2 are ENHRY and SYGVKD. The CDR3 has 14 amino acids. V shed 6 bases, J shed 5 bases, and the junction held 6 bases outside the gene matches. This CDR3 is CAISEQGRTGELFF. The DNA for the CDR3 is TGTGCCATCAGCGAACAGGGGAGAACCGGGGAGCTGTTTTTT.

V is TRBV6-5 and J is TRBJ1-6, with TRBD1 identical over 8 bases. The CDR3 extends over 14 amino acids. V dropped 8 bases and J dropped 6; count of bases not matched to a gene: 6. Germline CDR1 and CDR2: MNHEY and SVGAGI. This CDR3 reads CASEDRAFNSPLHF. CDR3 nucleotides: TGTGCCAGCGAGGACAGGGCCTTTAATTCACCCCTCCACTTT.

CDR3 coding DNA: TGCGCCAGCAGCCCGGACAGGGGGATCACCGGGGAGCTGTTTTTT. Protein: CASSPDRGITGELFF. This chain connects TRBV5-1 to TRBJ2-2; 10 bases align to TRBD1. Trimming cost V 4 bases and J 4 bases; bases outside gene matches: 4. The CDR3 loop spans 15 amino acids. Germline V CDR1 and CDR2: SGHRS, YFSETQ.

The chain combines TRBV6-5 with TRBJ2-7, with D tentatively TRBD2 (6 bases). V dropped 9 bases and J dropped 4 bases, with 7 bases sitting between them. Looked up from germline, CDR1 is MNHEY and CDR2 is SVGAGI. The CDR3 extends over 10 amino acids. CDR3: CASGGYEQYF. CDR3 sequence (DNA): TGTGCCAGTGGAGGGTACGAGCAGTACTTC.

The chain is built from TRBV7-6 and TRBJ2-1; 10 bases fit TRBD2. Germline CDR1 SGHVS, CDR2 FNYEAQ. After removal of 1 base from V and 9 bases from J, the junction contained 9 bases not matched to a gene. CDR3 length: 16 amino acids. DNA of the CDR3: TGTGCCAGCAGCTTAGAGTCAGCGGGGGGGCGAGGTGAGCAGTTCTTC. It is translated as CASSLESAGGRGEQFF.